This TCR beta chain was captured by sequencing in a study of blood T cell repertoires in COVID-19. Original data processing: Reference gene primers were amplified, and this amplification served to estimate nucleated cell counts. Assay used: immunoSEQ multiplex PCR; TCRdb lists only in-frame clones, some missing. V, J and clone size are taken as reported in that table, and D and trimming were inferred from the DNA itself. The table records roughly 250,000 clones, 87% of them present only once. Residents of about 25 US areas, aged about 18 to 95 years, made up the participants. Clinical history reported by participants formed the basis on which cohorts were assigned. V lost 2 bases to trimming and J lost 2 bases, with 10 bases between them. Per the germline V gene, CDR1 is MNHEY and CDR2 is SVGAGI. The CDR3 extends over 14 amino acids.

This chain joins TRBV6-5 and TRBJ2-7, with a tentative D call TRBD2 (6 bases). The TCR originated in a woman younger than 45 with acute COVID-19. What was sequenced was PBMCs or T cells enriched from blood (not recorded which). The CDR3: CASSYASETYEQYF. The CDR3, as DNA: TGTGCCAGCAGTTACGCTAGCGAGACCTACGAGCAGTACTTC.